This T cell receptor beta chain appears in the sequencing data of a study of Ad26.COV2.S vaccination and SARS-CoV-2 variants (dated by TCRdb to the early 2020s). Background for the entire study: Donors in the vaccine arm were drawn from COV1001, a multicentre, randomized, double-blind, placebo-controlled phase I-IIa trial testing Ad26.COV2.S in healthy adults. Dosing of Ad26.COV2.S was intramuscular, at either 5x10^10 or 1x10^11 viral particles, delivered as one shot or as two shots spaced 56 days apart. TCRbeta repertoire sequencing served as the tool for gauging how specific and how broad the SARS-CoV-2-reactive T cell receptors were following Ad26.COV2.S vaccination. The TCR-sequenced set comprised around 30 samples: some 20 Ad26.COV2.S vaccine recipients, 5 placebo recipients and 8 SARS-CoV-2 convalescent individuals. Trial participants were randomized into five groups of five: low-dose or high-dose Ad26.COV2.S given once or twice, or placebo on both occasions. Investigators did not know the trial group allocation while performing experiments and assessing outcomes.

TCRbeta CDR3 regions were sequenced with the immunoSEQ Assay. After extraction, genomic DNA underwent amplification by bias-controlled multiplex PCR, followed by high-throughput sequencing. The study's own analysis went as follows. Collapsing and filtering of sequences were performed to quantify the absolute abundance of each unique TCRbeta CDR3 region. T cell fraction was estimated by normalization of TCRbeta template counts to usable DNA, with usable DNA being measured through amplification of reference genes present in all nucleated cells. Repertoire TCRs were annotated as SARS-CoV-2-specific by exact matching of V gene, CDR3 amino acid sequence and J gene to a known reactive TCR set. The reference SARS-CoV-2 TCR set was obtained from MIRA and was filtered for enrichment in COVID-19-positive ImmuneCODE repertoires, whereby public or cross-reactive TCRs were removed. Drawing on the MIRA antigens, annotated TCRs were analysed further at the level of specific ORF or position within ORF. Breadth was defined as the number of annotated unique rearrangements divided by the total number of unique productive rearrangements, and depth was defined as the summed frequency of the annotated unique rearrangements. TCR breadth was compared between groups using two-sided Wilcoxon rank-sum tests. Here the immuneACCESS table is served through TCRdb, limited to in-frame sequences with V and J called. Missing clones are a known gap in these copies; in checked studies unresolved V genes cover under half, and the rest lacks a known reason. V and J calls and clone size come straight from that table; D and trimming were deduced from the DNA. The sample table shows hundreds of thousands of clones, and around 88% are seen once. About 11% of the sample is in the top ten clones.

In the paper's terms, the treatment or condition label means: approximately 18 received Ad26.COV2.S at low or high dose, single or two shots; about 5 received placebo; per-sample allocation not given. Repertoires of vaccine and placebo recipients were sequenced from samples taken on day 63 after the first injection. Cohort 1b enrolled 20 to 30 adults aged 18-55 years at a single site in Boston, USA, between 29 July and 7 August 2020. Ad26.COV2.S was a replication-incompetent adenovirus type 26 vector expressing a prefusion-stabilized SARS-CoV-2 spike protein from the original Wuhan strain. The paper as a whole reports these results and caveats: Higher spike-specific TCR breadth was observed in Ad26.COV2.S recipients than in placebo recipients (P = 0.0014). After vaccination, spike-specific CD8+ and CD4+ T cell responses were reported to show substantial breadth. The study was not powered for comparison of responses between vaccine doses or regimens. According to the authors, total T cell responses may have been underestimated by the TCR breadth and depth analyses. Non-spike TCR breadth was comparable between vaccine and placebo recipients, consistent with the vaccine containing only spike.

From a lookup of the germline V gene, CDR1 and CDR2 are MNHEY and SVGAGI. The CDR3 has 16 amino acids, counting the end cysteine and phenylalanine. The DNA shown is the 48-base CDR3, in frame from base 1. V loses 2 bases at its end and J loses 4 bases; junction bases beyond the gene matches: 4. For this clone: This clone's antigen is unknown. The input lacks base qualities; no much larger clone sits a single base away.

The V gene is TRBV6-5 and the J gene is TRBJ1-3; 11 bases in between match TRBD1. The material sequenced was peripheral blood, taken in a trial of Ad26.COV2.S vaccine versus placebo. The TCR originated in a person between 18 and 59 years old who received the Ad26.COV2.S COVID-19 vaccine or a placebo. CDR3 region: CASSYGQGAYGNTIYF. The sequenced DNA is TGTGCCAGCAGTTACGGACAGGGGGCGTACGGAAACACCATATATTTT.